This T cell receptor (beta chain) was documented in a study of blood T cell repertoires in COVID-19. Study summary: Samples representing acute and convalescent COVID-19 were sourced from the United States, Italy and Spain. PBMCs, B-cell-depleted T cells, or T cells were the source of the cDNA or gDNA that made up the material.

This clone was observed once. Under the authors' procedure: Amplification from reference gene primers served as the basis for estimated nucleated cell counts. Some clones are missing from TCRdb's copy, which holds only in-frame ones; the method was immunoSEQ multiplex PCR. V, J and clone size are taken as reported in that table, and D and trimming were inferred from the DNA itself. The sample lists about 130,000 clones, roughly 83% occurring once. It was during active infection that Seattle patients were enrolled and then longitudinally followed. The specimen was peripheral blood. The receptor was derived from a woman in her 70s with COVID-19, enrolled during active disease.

CDR3 sequence reads: CASSFGTGRFSTDTQYF. The CDR3, as DNA: TGTGCCAGCAGCTTTGGGACAGGGCGCTTTAGCACAGATACGCAGTATTTT. The chain recombines TRBV5-6 with TRBJ2-3; 9 nucleotides match TRBD1. The J segment lost 0 bases and the V segment lost 2 bases, leaving 7 bases of the junction unmatched. This CDR3 spans 17 amino acids. In germline, CDR1 is SGHDT, CDR2 YYEEEE. Drawing the rest from reference TRBV5-6 and TRBJ2-3, the complete variable domain is DAGVTQSPTHLIKTRGQQVTLRCSPKSGHDTVSWYQQALGQGPQFIFQYYEEEERQRGNFPDRFSGHQFPNYSSELNVNALLLGDSALYLCASSFGTGRFSTDTQYFGPGTRLTVL.